This TCR beta chain comes out of a study of cytomegalovirus exposure and HLA in healthy donors. Sampled while nominally healthy, donors likely had unrecorded immune exposures. Comment on this clone: One end of the junction does not line up with germline, which may come from a read error.

A multiplex PCR was run with 60 Vbeta primers and 13 Jbeta primers. The repertoire was sequenced with immunoSEQ multiplex PCR; TCRdb's copy has only in-frame clones and lacks some. The sample records about 150,000 clones, over 75% being singletons. The CDR3 totals 15 residues. Germline-derived CDR1 and CDR2 are SGHDT and YYEEEE. This TCR came from a woman in her 40s in good health and CMV-seronegative. The chain joins TRBV5-6 to TRBJ2-7, with 12 bases fitting TRBD2. The sequencing sample was made of PBMCs. The CDR3 loop is CASSLEASGRVLPLF. DNA for the CDR3: TGTGCCAGCAGCTTGGAGGCTAGCGGGAGGGTTTTACCCCTCTTC.